These 24 T cell receptor beta chains were all obtained from the same sample, sequenced in a study of tumor and adjacent non-tumor tissue in lung cancer. A modified ARM-PCR protocol with three rounds of nested PCR amplified TCRbeta. TCRdb processed the multiplex PCR reads anew with MiXCR; each CDR3 protein has one entry. The profile covers tens of thousands of distinct CDR3 sequences, with about 70% appearing a single time and 15% to 20% taken by the ten largest. No cell sorting was done before RNA was extracted from the tissue. What was sequenced was lung tumor tissue. The receptors were gathered from a man aged 60-69 years with non-small cell lung cancer.

About this clonotype itself: Because the CDR3 is missing its conserved closing phenylalanine or tryptophan, this is likely a read error. V and J are TRBV4-3 and TRBJ2-1; TRBD2 matches at 9 bases. This CDR3 has 17 residues. Germline-derived CDR1 and CDR2 are LGHNA and YSLEER. CDR3 residues: CPSSQGAQREAYNEQFL. Here the CDR3 DNA reads TGCCCCAGCAGCCAAGGCGCCCAGCGGGAGGCCTACAATGAGCAGTTCTTA.

Regarding this clonotype: Relative to the germline gene, one junction end is altered; a read error may explain this. V gene TRBV6-1 combines with J gene TRBJ1-2; 10 nucleotides line up with TRBD1. The V gene's germline CDR1 is MNHNS and CDR2 SASEGT. The length of the CDR3 is 14 residues. This CDR3 reads CASSEGTGVYGYTF. The CDR3 DNA follows: TGTGCCAGCAGCGAAGGGACAGGGGTTTATGGCTACACCTTC.

For this clonotype: The junction differs from germline at one of its ends, possibly a read error. The V and J genes are TRBV4-1 and TRBJ2-7; D may be TRBD1 (6 bases). Germline assignment: CDR1 MGHRA and CDR2 YSYEKL. The CDR3 totals 14 residues. The CDR3: CPSSQDTGFDEQYF. The CDR3 bases are TGCCCCAGCAGCCAAGATACAGGGTTCGACGAGCAATACTTC.

The V and J genes are TRBV5-4 and TRBJ2-1, with 13 bases identical to TRBD2. Per germline, CDR1 SGHNT and CDR2 YYREEE (reference sequence). The V segment lost 5 bases and the J segment 10 bases; nucleotides outside the gene matches: 15. The CDR3 is 17 amino acids. In nucleotides, the CDR3 is TGTGCCAGCAGATCGCCAATCCCCGGACTAGCGGGAGTGGAGCAGTTCTTC. Translated: CASRSPIPGLAGVEQFF. Drawing the rest from reference TRBV5-4 and TRBJ2-1, the complete variable domain is ETGVTQSPTHLIKTRGQQVTLRCSSQSGHNTVSWYQQALGQGPQFIFQYYREEENGRGNFPPRFSGLQFPNYSSELNVNALELDDSALYLCASRSPIPGLAGVEQFFGPGTRLTVL.

The rearrangement joins TRBV6-1 to TRBJ2-1, with D possibly TRBD2 on 6 matching bases. With the DNA end fitting TRBJ2-7 better, the J assignment may be wrong. The CDR3 is 14 residues long. In germline, CDR1 is MNHNS, CDR2 SASEGT. As DNA, the CDR3 is TGTGCCAGCATCGGGGGATGGGGAGTGAATGAACAGTACTTC. This encodes CASIGGWGVNEQYF.

As regards this clonotype: This may come from a read error, since a much larger clone is one base off. This chain uses TRBV24-1 with TRBJ1-6; weak D call: TRBD1 (6 bases). The CDR3 spans 19 residues. Looked up from germline, CDR1 is KGHDR and CDR2 is SFDVKD. CDR3: CATSKESFQSTGILSPHHF. The CDR3 DNA is TGTGCCACCTCTAAAGAATCCTTCCAATCGACAGGTATCCTTTCACCCCACCACTTT.

This clonotype was counted at least ten times. Compared with germline, one end of the junction differs, possibly owing to a read error. The chain uses TRBV6-1 and TRBJ2-7; D remains unclear. CDR3 length: 11 residues. Germline-derived CDR1 and CDR2 are MNHNS and SASEGT. The chain's CDR3 is CASREAYEQYF. The CDR3 DNA reads TGTGCCAGCAGAGAAGCCTACGAGCAGTACTTC.

Details on this clonotype: This may arise from a read error, as a much more abundant clone is one base away. This chain connects TRBV13 to TRBJ2-4, with D perhaps matching TRBD1 (5 bases). CDR1 and CDR2 (germline): PRHDT, FYEKMQ (reference sequence). This CDR3 is built from 14 residues. The V end lost 5 bases, the J end lost 9 bases, and 17 bases lay between the germline ends. Here the CDR3 DNA reads TGTGCCAGCAGCACCGGACAATCTTCAGCCATTCAGTACTTC. This sequence encodes CASSTGQSSAIQYF. Complete variable domain (other parts from reference TRBV13 and TRBJ2-4): AAGVIQSPRHLIKEKRETATLKCYPIPRHDTVYWYQQGPGQDPQFLISFYEKMQSDKGSIPDRFSAQQFSDYHSELNMSSLELGDSALYFCASSTGQSSAIQYFGAGTRLSVL.

About this clonotype itself: A much larger clone differs by one base, so this may be a read error. This CDR3 is CASRGQGLTGELVF. CDR3 bases: TGTGCCAGCAGGGGACAGGGCCTCACCGGGGAGCTGGTTTTT. This chain joins TRBV6-6 and TRBJ2-2, with 9 bases that match TRBD1. CDR1 is MNHNY, CDR2 SVGAGI, per germline (reference sequence). The CDR3 has 14 amino acids.

For this clonotype: This may come from a read error, since a much larger clone is one base off. The V gene is TRBV12-3 or TRBV12-4, the J gene TRBJ2-3; the match to TRBD2 covers 11 bases. Trimming took 5 bases from V and 0 from J; bases not matched to a gene: 7. CDR3 length: 17 residues. Here the CDR3 DNA reads TGTGCCAGCAGTGGGACTAGCGGACGCACTAGCACAGATACGCAGTATTTT. It codes for CASSGTSGRTSTDTQYF.

The chain joins TRBV12-3 or TRBV12-4 to TRBJ2-6; D is possibly TRBD2 (5 bases). The CDR3 covers 17 residues. V was clipped by 7 bases and J by 0 bases, with 16 bases between them. The CDR3 protein is CASIPWTSISGANVLTF. The CDR3 bases are TGTGCCAGCATTCCTTGGACTTCTATCTCTGGGGCCAACGTCCTGACTTTC.

This clonotype was seen ten or more times. The rearrangement joins TRBV6-2 or TRBV6-3 to TRBJ1-4; 7 bases line up with TRBD1. CDR3 length: 17 residues. J lost 3 bases, V lost 6 bases, and 13 bases had no gene match. Germline V gives CDR1 MNHEY, CDR2 SVGEGT. CDR3 bases: TGTGCCAGCAGCCGCACCCCCACCGGGACAGCTAATGAAAAACTGTTTTTT. Amino acid sequence: CASSRTPTGTANEKLFF.

The chain links TRBV11-2 to TRBJ1-4; no clear D. The V gene's germline CDR1 is SGHAT and CDR2 FQNNGV. The CDR3 sequence is 16 residues long. V lost 4 bases, J lost 0 bases, and 12 bases lay in between. In nucleotides, the CDR3 is TGTGCCAGCAGCTCGTGGGGAGGAGCAACTAATGAAAAACTGTTTTTT. This sequence encodes CASSSWGGATNEKLFF.

In the case of this clonotype: A junction end diverges from the germline sequence, so it may reflect a read error. The CDR3 DNA follows: TGTGCTAGCAGCCAACTGGTCGGGGGACCCTACGAGCATTACTTC. As protein: CASSQLVGGPYEHYF. The chain links TRBV4-1 to TRBJ2-7, with D maybe TRBD2 (6 bases). Germline V gene data show CDR1 as MGHRA and CDR2 as YSYEKL. The CDR3 runs to 15 residues.

The sample holds one count of this clonotype. This chain uses TRBV7-3 with TRBJ1-1; D remains unclear. The germline V gene encodes CDR1 SGHTA and CDR2 FQGTGA. V was clipped by 4 bases and J by 1 base, with 7 bases between them. The CDR3 covers 13 residues. The CDR3 coding sequence is TGTGCCAGCAGCTGGAAGCCGAACACTGAAGCTTTCTTT. Amino acid sequence: CASSWKPNTEAFF.

Of note for this clonotype: A junction end diverges from the germline sequence, so it may reflect a read error. This rearrangement joins TRBV12-3 or TRBV12-4 to TRBJ1-1; 8 nucleotides line up with TRBD1. The CDR3 is made up of 16 amino acids. The CDR3 region is CASTYSGGRRNTEAFF. The CDR3 coding sequence is TGTGCCAGCACTTATTCAGGGGGCAGGAGGAACACCGAAGCTTTCTTT.

Details on this clonotype: One end of the junction varies from germline; a read error may be responsible. This rearrangement joins TRBV6-6 to TRBJ1-2, with D tentatively TRBD1 (6 bases). The CDR3 is 13 residues long. Germline V gene lookup returns CDR1 MNHNY and CDR2 SVGAGI (reference sequence). CDR3 amino acids: CAATDGQQGGYSF. The CDR3 coding sequence is TGTGCCGCCACGGACGGCCAACAGGGAGGCTACAGCTTC.

This rearrangement joins TRBV11-1 to TRBJ2-5, with TRBD1 as a possible D gene (6 bases). This CDR3 contains 13 residues. Germline loops: CDR1 SGHAT, CDR2 FQDESV (reference sequence). CDR3 residues: CYSGGQIQETQYF. CDR3 DNA sequence: TGTTACAGCGGAGGACAGATACAAGAGACCCAGTACTTC.

About this clonotype itself: Mismatch with germline at one junction end may stem from a read error. This chain uses TRBV6-2 or TRBV6-3 with TRBJ2-1; TRBD2 might be the D (6 bases). Germline assignment: CDR1 MNHEY and CDR2 SVGEGT. CDR3 length equals 15 residues. The CDR3 DNA sequence: TGTGCCATCAGTTACGCCCCGGGAGCTTACAATGTGCAGTTCTTC. It yields the protein CAISYAPGAYNVQFF.

The gene calls are TRBV20-1 and TRBJ1-2; D is perhaps TRBD1 (5 bases). The CDR3 extends over 13 amino acids. Germline CDR1 reads DFQATT; CDR2 reads SNEGSKA (reference sequence). Trimming took off 4 bases at V and 3 bases at J, with 12 bases between the two ends. The CDR3 DNA reads as TGCAGTGCTACAAGGGGCGTGTACTATGGCTACACCTTC. It translates to CSATRGVYYGYTF.

To note about this clonotype: A single base separates this from a much larger clone, so it may be a read error. The V gene is TRBV6-5, the J gene TRBJ2-3, with TRBD1 matching over 7 bases. The CDR3 is 16 amino acids. Germline loops: CDR1 MNHEY, CDR2 SVGAGI. As DNA, the CDR3 is TGTGCCAGCGGTTACTCGAGAACAGGGGCAACAGATACGCAGTATTTT. This codes for CASGYSRTGATDTQYF.

A word on this clonotype: This may be a read error, as it is one base from a much larger clone. The chain carries TRBV30 and TRBJ2-1; no firm D call. Germline V gives CDR1 GTSNPN, CDR2 SVGIG (reference sequence). The CDR3 runs to 13 residues. V was trimmed by 5 bases and J by 1 base, leaving 9 bases between them. CDR3 nucleotide sequence: TGTGCCTGGGACCTGGTTTCCTACAATGAGCAGTTCTTC. This encodes CAWDLVSYNEQFF.

This clonotype was counted a single time. No conserved phenylalanine or tryptophan ends this CDR3, so it is likely a read error. This rearrangement joins TRBV11-2 to TRBJ2-7; D possibly uses TRBD1 or TRBD2 (5 bases each). CDR3 length equals 14 residues. Germline assignment: CDR1 SGHAT and CDR2 FQNNGV. The CDR3 coding sequence is TGTACCATCAGTCCCGGGACGTACTCCTACGAGCAGTACCTC. Translating gives CTISPGTYSYEQYL.

A few counts support this clonotype. The chain employs TRBV20-1 and TRBJ2-1; 9 bases agree with TRBD2. This CDR3 has 14 amino acids. Per germline, CDR1 DFQATT and CDR2 SNEGSKA (reference sequence). J gave up 9 bases and V 5 bases, and 11 bases lay outside the gene matches. CDR3 DNA sequence: TGCAGTGCTTTTAATAGCGGGGGTAGTGTTGAGCAGTTCTTC. Encoded protein: CSAFNSGGSVEQFF.